The TCR beta chain under discussion was sequenced for a study of blood T cell repertoires in COVID-19. Turning to the study itself: T cells, B-cell-depleted T cells, or PBMCs provided the cDNA or gDNA that served as material.

TCRdb keeps only in-frame clones here, not all; method: immunoSEQ multiplex PCR. The sample yields some 97,000 clones, roughly 79% seen once. The source of this sequence is a man aged 65-85 years with active or convalescent COVID-19. The sample was peripheral blood.

Written as DNA, the CDR3 is TGTGCCAGCAGTCTTTCGACAGGGGATGAAGCTTTCTTT. It specifies CASSLSTGDEAFF. The chain is built from TRBV7-9 and TRBJ1-1, with TRBD1 matching over 8 bases. J lost 7 bases, V lost 6 bases, and 7 bases had no gene match. Germline V gene sequence: CDR1 SEHNR, CDR2 FQNEAQ (reference sequence). This CDR3 is built from 13 residues.